The 25 T cell receptor beta chains below all came from one sample that was sequenced in a study of T-cell memory formation after mild COVID-19. TCRdb re-called the 5' RACE reads with MiXCR, one entry per CDR3 protein. The sample records about 150,000 distinct CDR3 sequences, approximately 13% being singletons. The material sequenced was PBMCs or a T cell subset sorted from them (not recorded which). These receptors were taken from a man younger than 35 who had mild COVID-19 (a few samples of this study predate the infection). Cell type and time point are not known.

The chain couples TRBV18 to TRBJ1-2; D gene uncertain. Per germline, CDR1 KGHSH and CDR2 LQKENI. This CDR3 region has 13 residues. Trimming removed 5 bases from V and 6 bases from J, with 13 bases in between. DNA of the CDR3: TGTGCCAGCTCATCTGGACGGTACGATGGCTACACCTTC. Its protein product is CASSSGRYDGYTF.

J is TRBJ1-2 and V is TRBV18; D possibly corresponds to TRBD1 (5 bases). V was cut by 8 bases and J by 4 bases, with 17 bases left in between. CDR1 is KGHSH, CDR2 LQKENI, per germline. The CDR3 has 14 residues. CDR3 in DNA: TGTGCCAGCCTCAGTGCGGGGCTACCCTATGGCTACACCTTC. Translation: CASLSAGLPYGYTF.

This clonotype showed up many times. J is TRBJ1-5 and V is TRBV7-2, with unresolved D. CDR1 is SGHTA, CDR2 FQGNSA, per germline. CDR3 size: 12 residues. V was shortened by 5 bases and J by 4 bases, with 6 bases between the two germline ends. The DNA for the CDR3 is TGTGCCAGCAGCCGACCGAATCAGCCCCAGCATTTT. Encoded protein: CASSRPNQPQHF.

Only a few counts were recorded for this clonotype. J is TRBJ1-4 and V is TRBV7-2; 8 positions agree with TRBD1. There are 15 residues in the CDR3. V shed 7 bases, J shed 3 bases, and the junction held 7 bases outside the gene matches. The germline gives CDR1 SGHTA, CDR2 FQGNSA. Here the CDR3 reads CASTQFRGPNEKLFF. The CDR3 nucleotides read TGTGCCAGCACCCAATTCAGGGGGCCTAATGAAAAACTGTTTTTT.

V and J are TRBV4-2 and TRBJ2-1; D remains ambiguous. This CDR3 is built from 14 residues. Germline values: CDR1 LGHNA, CDR2 YNFKEQ. V was pared by 0 bases and J by 6 bases, with 9 bases between. The CDR3 reads CASSQEKWTNEQFF. CDR3 nucleotide sequence: TGTGCCAGCAGCCAAGAGAAGTGGACCAATGAGCAGTTCTTC.

V is TRBV11-2 and J is TRBJ2-3, with D possibly being TRBD1 (5 bases). Trimming cost V 5 bases and J 2 bases, with 11 bases left between them. This CDR3 comprises 14 residues. In germline, CDR1 is SGHAT, CDR2 FQNNGV. The CDR3 region is CASSPRVDTDTQYF. The CDR3 DNA reads as TGTGCCAGCAGCCCCAGGGTTGACACAGATACGCAGTATTTT.

The chain combines TRBV20-1 with TRBJ1-1; D is ambiguous. The V gene's germline CDR1 is DFQATT and CDR2 SNEGSKA (reference sequence). CDR3 length equals 12 residues. Trimming pared 0 bases from V and 3 bases from J, leaving 5 bases between. The CDR3 bases are TGCAGTGCTAGAGATCTGCACACTGAAGCTTTCTTT. It encodes CSARDLHTEAFF.

The chain links TRBV4-3 to TRBJ2-3, with no clear D. The V and J ends lost 0 bases and 6 bases respectively, with 19 bases between them. The CDR3 totals 17 residues. Germline V lookup: CDR1 LGHNA, CDR2 YSLEER. The CDR3 coding sequence is TGCGCCAGCAGCCAAGATTTGAGGCAGACTGTGGGGGATACGCAGTATTTT. Amino acids: CASSQDLRQTVGDTQYF.

This clonotype was seen a few times. The chain has TRBV2 and TRBJ1-6; D may be TRBD1 (5 bases). Trimming left V 6 bases short and J 9 bases short, with 12 bases between. From germline, CDR1 is SNHLY and CDR2 FYNNEI. This CDR3 is 13 amino acids long. The CDR3 here is CASRVGAASPLHF. In nucleotides, the CDR3 is TGTGCCAGCAGGGTCGGGGCGGCTTCACCCCTCCACTTT.

This clonotype was observed a handful of times. The genes are TRBV12-3 or TRBV12-4 and TRBJ2-1; no definite D call. There are 12 residues in the CDR3. The V and J ends lost 8 bases and 7 bases respectively, with 12 bases between them. The CDR3 DNA sequence: TGTGCCAGCGGATGGGTCGGGAATGAGCAGTTCTTC. Residues: CASGWVGNEQFF.

The chain recombines TRBV27 with TRBJ2-1; weak D call: TRBD2 (6 bases). The CDR3 loop spans 16 amino acids. Germline V CDR1 and CDR2: MNHEY, SMNVEV (reference sequence). Trimming stripped 5 bases from V and 1 base from J, with 15 bases between. The CDR3 sequence: CASSRLVSGSYNEQFF. DNA for the CDR3: TGTGCCAGCAGTCGCCTGGTAAGCGGGTCCTACAATGAGCAGTTCTTC.

The V call is TRBV12-3 or TRBV12-4, the J call TRBJ1-2; tentative D call: TRBD1 (6 bases). The germline V and J ends were trimmed by 7 bases and 0 bases, with 12 bases remaining between them. The CDR3 length is 14 residues. CDR3 sequence reads: CASTKTGANYGYTF. CDR3 sequence (DNA): TGTGCCAGCACCAAGACAGGAGCTAACTATGGCTACACCTTC.

The chain combines TRBV9 with TRBJ1-6, with D hard to call. Per germline, CDR1 SGDLS and CDR2 YYNGEE. The ends were cut back, 4 bases at V and 2 bases at J, with 13 bases in the middle. This CDR3 has 16 residues. The CDR3 reads CASSPAATAYNSPLHF. Here the CDR3 DNA reads TGTGCCAGCAGCCCAGCAGCGACGGCCTATAATTCACCCCTCCACTTT. The full variable domain, in which reference TRBV9 and TRBJ1-6 provide the parts outside the CDR3, is DSGVTQTPKHLITATGQRVTLRCSPRSGDLSVYWYQQSLDQGLQFLIQYYNGEERAKGNILERFSAQQFPDLHSELNLSSLELGDSALYFCASSPAATAYNSPLHFGNGTRLTVT.

This chain's CDR3 is CASSMVTDTQYF. CDR3 DNA sequence: TGTGCCAGCAGCATGGTTACAGATACGCAGTATTTT. The J gene is TRBJ2-3, the V gene TRBV5-4; D not certain. The germline V and J ends were trimmed by 4 bases and 3 bases, with 6 bases remaining between them. CDR3 length equals 12 residues. CDR1 and CDR2 from the germline V gene are SGHNT and YYREEE (reference sequence).

The chain links TRBV6-6 to TRBJ1-1; 7 bases fit TRBD1. The J segment lost 1 base and the V segment lost 7 bases, leaving 6 bases of the junction unmatched. The CDR3 totals 14 residues. Germline V gives CDR1 MNHNY, CDR2 SVGAGI (reference sequence). The CDR3 loop reads CASNYGTANTEAFF. CDR3 DNA: TGTGCCAGCAACTATGGGACAGCGAACACTGAAGCTTTCTTT.

This chain joins TRBV5-6 and TRBJ2-3; possible D gene TRBD2, 5 bases. Trimming stripped 1 base from V and 2 bases from J, with 8 bases between. The CDR3 contains 14 residues. Germline CDR1 SGHDT, CDR2 YYEEEE. The CDR3 loop is CASSLPGITDTQYF. CDR3 nucleotide sequence: TGTGCCAGCAGCTTGCCGGGGATCACAGATACGCAGTATTTT.

This clonotype was counted a few times. V usage is TRBV18 and J usage is TRBJ1-5, with D uncertain. With 3 bases removed from V and 2 bases from J, the gap between germline ends came to 8 bases. This CDR3 is built from 14 residues. Germline lookup yields CDR1 KGHSH and CDR2 LQKENI. CDR3 loop: CASSPRTGNQPQHF. In DNA, the CDR3 is TGTGCCAGCTCACCCCGGACGGGCAATCAGCCCCAGCATTTT.

This clonotype was seen only a few times. The chain couples TRBV6-5 to TRBJ2-2, with 10 bases matching TRBD1. The CDR3 runs to 16 residues. Germline V gives CDR1 MNHEY, CDR2 SVGAGI. Trimming took 4 bases from V and 8 from J; bases not matched to a gene: 10. The CDR3 loop reads CASSSPGTGAHGELFF. CDR3 DNA: TGTGCCAGCAGTTCCCCCGGGACAGGGGCCCATGGGGAGCTGTTTTTT.

This clonotype was observed a few times. The genes are TRBV28 and TRBJ2-3; 10 bases fit TRBD2. The CDR3 has 16 amino acids. The germline V gene encodes CDR1 MDHEN and CDR2 SYDVKM. The ends lost 6 bases at V and 2 bases at J; junction bases unmatched: 8. The CDR3 protein is CASRGVAGGDTDTQYF. As DNA, the CDR3 is TGTGCCAGCAGGGGCGTAGCGGGGGGTGACACAGATACGCAGTATTTT.

This clonotype showed up just a few times. The chain carries TRBV12-3 or TRBV12-4 and TRBJ1-5; D possibly corresponds to TRBD1 (6 bases). There are 14 residues in the CDR3. Trimming took 4 bases from V and 10 from J, leaving 17 bases between them. The CDR3 sequence is CASSSGTGALPQHF. The CDR3 nucleotides read TGTGCCAGCAGTTCCGGGACGGGGGCTCTCCCCCAGCATTTT.

This clonotype was seen at least ten times. V and J are TRBV18 and TRBJ1-1; D not resolved. CDR1 and CDR2 (germline): KGHSH, LQKENI. The length of the CDR3 is 13 residues. V dropped 1 base and J dropped 3 bases, with 6 bases sitting between them. CDR3 DNA: TGTGCCAGCTCACCACAGGGAGACACTGAAGCTTTCTTT. Protein: CASSPQGDTEAFF.

The chain has TRBV20-1 and TRBJ2-5; tentative D call: TRBD1 (6 bases). Deletions cut 7 bases from V and 2 bases from J, with 17 bases between. This CDR3 is 14 amino acids long. Germline CDR1 and CDR2: DFQATT and SNEGSKA (reference sequence). The DNA of the CDR3 is TGCAGTGGGACAGTATGGGGAGAGCAAGAGACCCAGTACTTC. Translating it yields CSGTVWGEQETQYF.

This chain connects TRBV7-9 to TRBJ2-5, with 12 positions matching TRBD2. Germline lookup yields CDR1 SEHNR and CDR2 FQNEAQ (reference sequence). With V trimmed by 7 bases and J by 4 bases, 1 base remained unmatched. This CDR3 spans 13 amino acids. The CDR3, as DNA: TGTGCCAGCACGACTAGCGGGGGAGAGACCCAGTACTTC. It translates to CASTTSGGETQYF.

This clonotype has more than one count but fewer than ten. The DNA of the CDR3 is TGTGCCAGCAGCACGCGGACTGGTCGCACAGATACGCAGTATTTT. This encodes CASSTRTGRTDTQYF. V is TRBV7-9 and J is TRBJ2-3, with a possible D match to TRBD2 (5 bases). The CDR3 runs to 15 residues. CDR1 is SEHNR, CDR2 FQNEAQ, per germline (reference sequence). Trimming removed 5 bases from V and 1 base from J, with 13 bases in between.

There are a few counts of this clonotype. The rearrangement uses TRBV18 and TRBJ2-7; 7 bases align to TRBD2. This CDR3 has 13 residues. Germline CDR1 KGHSH, CDR2 LQKENI. V was pared by 3 bases and J by 5 bases, with 4 bases of the junction left unmatched. CDR3 in DNA: TGTGCCAGCTCACCCTTGGGGAGGGACGAGCAGTACGTC. It codes for CASSPLGRDEQYV.